This TCR beta chain appears in the sequencing data of a study of T cell repertoires in cytomegalovirus infection. Study background: Public signatures in TCR beta pointed to CMV infection and matching HLA type. Findings and limits, study-wide: The ex vivo response showed dominance by HLA-C-restricted CMV-specific TCR beta clonotypes.

TCRdb fed the reads into MiXCR, producing one record per CDR3 protein. The table records nearly 650,000 distinct CDR3 sequences, approximately 24% of them present only once. In the case of this clonotype: Its specificity is not known.

The sequence was obtained from a human donor in good health (CMV status not recorded). Some clones in this sample may be carry-over from other donors' samples. The sequenced material came from CD8+ T cells from PBMCs.

The CDR3 region is CSARDLAGTGYGNQPQHF. The CDR3 DNA reads TGCAGTGCTAGAGATTTGGCCGGGACAGGCTATGGCAATCAGCCCCAGCATTTT. The chain employs TRBV20-1 and TRBJ1-5, with 8 bases fitting TRBD1. The CDR3 length is 18 residues. Germline loops: CDR1 DFQATT, CDR2 SNEGSKA (reference sequence). The J segment lost 2 bases and the V segment lost 0 bases, leaving 12 bases of the junction unmatched.